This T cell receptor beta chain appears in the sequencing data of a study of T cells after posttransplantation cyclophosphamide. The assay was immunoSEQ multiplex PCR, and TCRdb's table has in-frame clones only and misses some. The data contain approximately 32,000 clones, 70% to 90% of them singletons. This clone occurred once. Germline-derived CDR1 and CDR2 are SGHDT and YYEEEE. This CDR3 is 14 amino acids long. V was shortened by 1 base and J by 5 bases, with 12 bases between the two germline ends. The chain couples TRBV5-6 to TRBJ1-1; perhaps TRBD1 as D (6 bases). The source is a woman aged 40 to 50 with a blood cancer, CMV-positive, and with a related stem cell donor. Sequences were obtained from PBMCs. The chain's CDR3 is CASSLNGGLTEAFF. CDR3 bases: TGTGCCAGCAGCTTGAACGGGGGGCTTACTGAAGCTTTCTTT.